This TCR beta chain was recorded in a study of T-cell memory formation after mild COVID-19. The overall study: Clusters of TCRs were largely donor specific.

The CDR3 is 15 residues long. Germline CDR1 is SGHRS and CDR2 is YFSETQ. Trimming pared 0 bases from V and 6 bases from J, leaving 15 bases between. TCRdb re-called the 5' RACE reads with MiXCR, one entry per CDR3 protein. This table has hundreds of thousands of distinct CDR3 sequences, 25% to 30% appearing once. This clonotype was seen a few times. V gene TRBV5-1 combines with J gene TRBJ1-1, with D possibly matching TRBD1 (6 bases). The sequenced sample consisted of PBMCs or a T cell subset sorted from them (not recorded which). This TCR came from an adult woman who had mild COVID-19 (a few samples of this study predate the infection). Cell type and time point are not known. CDR3 protein: CASSLGRDTYPEAFF. The CDR3 bases are TGCGCCAGCAGCTTGGGGCGGGACACCTATCCTGAAGCTTTCTTT.